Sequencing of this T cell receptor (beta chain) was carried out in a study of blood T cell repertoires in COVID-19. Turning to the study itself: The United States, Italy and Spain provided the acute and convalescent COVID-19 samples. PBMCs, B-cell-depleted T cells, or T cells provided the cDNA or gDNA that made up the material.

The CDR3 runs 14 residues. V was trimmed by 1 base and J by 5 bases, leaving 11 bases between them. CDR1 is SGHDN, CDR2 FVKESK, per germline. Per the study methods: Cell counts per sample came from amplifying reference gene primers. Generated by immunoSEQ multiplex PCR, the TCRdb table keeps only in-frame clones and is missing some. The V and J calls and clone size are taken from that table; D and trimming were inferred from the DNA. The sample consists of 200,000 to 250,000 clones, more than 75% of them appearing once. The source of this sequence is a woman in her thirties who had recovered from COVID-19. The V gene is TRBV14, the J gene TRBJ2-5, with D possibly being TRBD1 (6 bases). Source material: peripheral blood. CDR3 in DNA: TGTGCCAGCAGCCAAGGACAGGCGTGGGAGACCCAGTACTTC. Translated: CASSQGQAWETQYF.